This T cell receptor beta chain was documented in a study of T-cell reconstitution after alpha-beta-depleted transplantation in children. V gave up 3 bases and J gave up 0 bases, with 9 bases separating them. This CDR3 is built from 14 residues. Unique molecular identifiers were used to barcode this TCRbeta library. TCRdb called the PCR reads again in MiXCR, with one record for every CDR3 protein. The sample lists about 200,000 distinct CDR3 sequences; approximately 19% were seen once. This clonotype was found a few times. The chain is built from TRBV12-3 or TRBV12-4 and TRBJ2-7; D is unclear. The receptor was derived from a male patient between 2 and 10 years old who had a stem cell transplant for acute lymphoblastic leukemia, so the T cells may come from the graft donor. The starting material was PBMCs, mostly from graft donor cells, obtained 360 days after TCRalphabeta/CD19-depleted stem cell transplant. The CDR3 spells CASSFSRTSYEQYF. DNA of the CDR3: TGTGCCAGCAGTTTTTCCAGGACCTCCTACGAGCAGTACTTC.